This TCR beta chain was captured by sequencing in a study of blood T cell repertoires in COVID-19. For the study at large: There were acute and convalescent COVID-19 samples, and they came from the United States, Italy and Spain.

This table comes from immunoSEQ multiplex PCR, and its TCRdb copy is limited to in-frame clones, with some not included. Of over 45,000 clones detected, around 90% appear once; the ten largest clones hold 5.5% to 7.5%. This CDR3 comprises 16 residues. Germline values: CDR1 SGHKS, CDR2 YYEKEE (reference sequence). The J segment lost 2 bases and the V segment lost 0 bases, leaving 3 bases of the junction unmatched. The TCR sequence derives from a man aged 45 to 65 with active COVID-19. V usage is TRBV5-5 and J usage is TRBJ2-3; the match to TRBD1 covers 10 bases. Material for sequencing was peripheral blood. In nucleotides, the CDR3 is TGTGCCAGCAGCTTGGAGGGACAGGGGCCCACAGATACGCAGTATTTT. Protein product: CASSLEGQGPTDTQYF. The full variable domain, rest sourced from reference TRBV5-5 and TRBJ2-3, is DAGVTQSPTHLIKTRGQQVTLRCSPISGHKSVSWYQQVLGQGPQFIFQYYEKEERGRGNFPDRFSARQFPNYSSELNVNALLLGDSALYLCASSLEGQGPTDTQYFGPGTRLTVL.